The next 9 T cell receptor beta chains were all read from a single sample in a study of blood T cell repertoires in COVID-19. Sequencing used immunoSEQ multiplex PCR; TCRdb keeps in-frame clones, though not all of them. The sample shows 95,000 to 110,000 clones, about 93% of them seen only once. The material sequenced was peripheral blood. The receptors were gathered from a woman between 25 and 40 years old with acute or convalescent COVID-19.

J is TRBJ1-5 and V is TRBV19, with D unclear. Germline CDR1 reads LNHDA; CDR2 reads SQIVND (reference sequence). Trimming took 6 bases from V and 0 from J, leaving 9 bases between them. The CDR3 covers 14 residues. The CDR3 nucleotides are TGTGCCAGTAGCGGGATCTATAGCAATCAGCCCCAGCATTTT. This translates into CASSGIYSNQPQHF. The entire variable domain, with the rest obtained from reference TRBV19 and TRBJ1-5, is as follows: DGGITQSPKYLFRKEGQNVTLSCEQNLNHDAMYWYRQDPGQGLRLIYYSQIVNDFQKGDIAEGYSVSREKKESFPLTVTSAQKNPTAFYLCASSGIYSNQPQHFGDGTRLSIL.

CDR3 nucleotide sequence: TGTGCCAGCAGCTCGACAGGGGTAGACACAGATACGCAGTATTTT. Translation gives CASSSTGVDTDTQYF. The J gene is TRBJ2-3, the V gene TRBV7-2; TRBD1 matches 8 bases. The CDR3 runs to 15 residues. V trimming: 4 bases; J trimming: 2 bases; junction bases outside the gene matches: 5. Germline lookup yields CDR1 SGHTA and CDR2 FQGNSA.

The chain links TRBV10-3 to TRBJ1-5; 11 positions match TRBD1. Germline loops: CDR1 ENHRY, CDR2 SYGVKD. The CDR3 runs to 19 residues. Germline trimming cut 0 bases from V and 3 bases from J; bases unmatched to any gene: 10. The CDR3 loop reads CAISESWGTGGINNQPQHF. CDR3 bases: TGTGCCATCAGTGAGTCTTGGGGGACAGGGGGTATTAACAATCAGCCCCAGCATTTT.

This rearrangement joins TRBV2 to TRBJ2-3; 15 positions match TRBD2. Germline V CDR1 and CDR2: SNHLY, FYNNEI. The V and J ends lost 6 bases and 4 bases, in that order; junction bases with no gene match: 5. There are 16 residues in the CDR3. CDR3 in amino acids: CASRTGLAGGSDTQYF. As DNA, the CDR3 is TGTGCCAGCAGAACCGGACTAGCGGGAGGGTCAGATACGCAGTATTTT.

The rearrangement uses TRBV28 and TRBJ2-7; 12 bases line up with TRBD1. The CDR3 is 15 residues long. The junction had 9 bases not matched to a gene; V was cut back by 8 bases and J by 4 bases. Germline V CDR1 and CDR2: MDHEN, SYDVKM. The CDR3 DNA reads TGTGCCAGCCTAAGAGGGACAGGGGGCGTATACGAGCAGTACTTC. It codes for CASLRGTGGVYEQYF.

The V call is TRBV6-2 or TRBV6-3, the J call TRBJ2-7; 9 bases fit TRBD1. The CDR3 sequence is 14 residues long. The V gene end was trimmed by 6 bases and the J gene end by 4 bases; junction bases not matched to a gene: 7. Germline V gene lookup returns CDR1 MNHEY and CDR2 SVGEGT. CDR3 in amino acids: CASSWGTGYYEQYF. For the CDR3, the DNA is TGTGCCAGCAGCTGGGGGACAGGGTATTACGAGCAGTACTTC.

V and J are TRBV27 and TRBJ2-1; D possibly corresponds to TRBD2 (5 bases). Germline loops: CDR1 MNHEY, CDR2 SMNVEV (reference sequence). Trimming stripped 8 bases from V and 7 bases from J, with 9 bases between. This CDR3 is built from 11 residues. CDR3 DNA: TGTGCCAGCGGAGGTTTGAATGAGCAGTTCTTC. This sequence encodes CASGGLNEQFF.

This clone is a singleton in its sample. The rearrangement links TRBV7-9 to TRBJ2-1; 8 nucleotides line up with TRBD2. Per the germline V gene, CDR1 is SEHNR and CDR2 is FQNEAQ (reference sequence). The V and J ends lost 4 bases and 6 bases, in that order; junction bases with no gene match: 8. There are 15 residues in the CDR3. Here the CDR3 DNA reads TGTGCCAGCAGCTCCGCCGGGACTAGTCTCAATGAGCAGTTCTTC. This gives the protein CASSSAGTSLNEQFF. Complete variable domain (other parts from reference TRBV7-9 and TRBJ2-1): DTGVSQNPRHKITKRGQNVTFRCDPISEHNRLYWYRQTLGQGPEFLTYFQNEAQLEKSRLLSDRFSAERPKGSFSTLEIQRTEQGDSAMYLCASSSAGTSLNEQFFGPGTRLTVL.

The chain recombines TRBV19 with TRBJ2-1; 14 nucleotides align to TRBD2. V shed 3 bases and J 6 bases; nucleotides not matched to a gene: 7. The CDR3 is made up of 17 amino acids. Looked up from germline, CDR1 is LNHDA and CDR2 is SQIVND (reference sequence). The CDR3 DNA reads TGTGCCAGTAGTATCCGACTAGCGGGGGGGGTCTCCAATGAGCAGTTCTTC. Its protein product is CASSIRLAGGVSNEQFF.